The rows below give T cell receptor beta chains drawn from one sample of a study of blood T cell repertoires in COVID-19. The data were produced by immunoSEQ multiplex PCR, yet TCRdb's version contains in-frame clones alone and is incomplete. The profile shows under 300,000 clones, 65% to 90% of them singletons. Sequencing was performed on peripheral blood. Receptor source: a woman in her 70s with COVID-19, enrolled during active disease. Each CDR3 is given with its conserved first and last residue. D genes are given only for firm matches. Size values are once, few and many counts, or a class for expanded clones, and some rows have none.

few,TRBD1,TRBV7-2,TRBJ2-1,TGTGCCAGCAGCATTTGGACAGGCAATGAGCAGTTCTTC,CASSIWTGNEQFF
.,.,TRBV4-1,TRBJ1-2,TGCGCCAGCAGCCAAGATACGGCTGGCGGCAATGGCTACACCTTC,CASSQDTAGGNGYTF
.,TRBD1,TRBV7-7,TRBJ2-7,TGTGCCAGCAGCCCACAACCGGGACAGGGGGGCGAGCAGTACTTC,CASSPQPGQGGEQYF
few,.,TRBV14,TRBJ1-3,TGTGCCAGCAGCCAATTACTCGACTCTGGAAACACCATATATTTT,CASSQLLDSGNTIYF
.,.,TRBV2,TRBJ2-7,TGTGCCAGCACTGCGTCCTACGAGCAGTACTTC,CASTASYEQYF
.,.,TRBV10-1,TRBJ2-5,TGCGCCAGCGGCTGCAACTATTTCCAAGAGACCCAGTACTTC,CASGCNYFQETQYF
.,.,TRBV12-3/TRBV12-4,TRBJ1-4,TGTGCCAGCAGTTTACGGACTGCCGAAAAACTGTTTTTT,CASSLRTAEKLFF
once,.,TRBV28,TRBJ1-5,TGTGCCAGCATGGGGGGTGGCAATCAGCCCCAGCATTTT,CASMGGGNQPQHF
.,.,TRBV28,TRBJ2-7,TGTGCCAGCAGTTCGACAGCCTACGAGCAGTACTTC,CASSSTAYEQYF
.,TRBD1,TRBV6-5,TRBJ2-1,TGTGCCAGCAGTCCTCCGGGACAGGAGAATGAGCAGTTCTTC,CASSPPGQENEQFF
.,.,TRBV9,TRBJ2-6,TGTGCCAGCAGGGGGCGTCCCGTTGGGGCCAACGTCCTGACTTTC,CASRGRPVGANVLTF
.,TRBD1,TRBV9,TRBJ2-3,TGTGCCAGCAGCCCGCGGGACAGGGGGTCAGATACGCAGTATTTT,CASSPRDRGSDTQYF
.,TRBD2,TRBV20-1,TRBJ2-1,TGCAGTGCTAGTGACGGGGGGGCCAGGAATGAGCAGTTCTTC,CSASDGGARNEQFF
few,TRBD2,TRBV30,TRBJ2-5,TGTGCCTGGAGTAAGACTAGCGGGACCTTCCAAGAGACCCAGTACTTC,CAWSKTSGTFQETQYF
.,.,TRBV3-1/TRBV3-2,TRBJ2-3,TGTGCCAGCAGCTACGAGAGCACAGATACGCAGTATTTT,CASSYESTDTQYF
.,.,TRBV21-1,TRBJ1-1,TGTGCCAGCACCGAGTCCGGACAGGGAGCTTTCTTT,CASTESGQGAFF
.,.,TRBV24-1,TRBJ2-3,TGTGCCACCAGTGTCGGGGGTAAAGATACGCAGTATTTT,CATSVGGKDTQYF
.,TRBD2,TRBV15,TRBJ2-3,TGTGCCACCAGCAGAGAAGCGGGGGGATTAGATACGCAGTATTTT,CATSREAGGLDTQYF
.,.,TRBV4-1,TRBJ1-5,TGCGCCAGCACCCAGGGAGTAGATAGCAATCAGCCCCAGCATTTT,CASTQGVDSNQPQHF
.,.,TRBV3-1/TRBV3-2,TRBJ1-2,TGTGCCAGCAGCCAAGCTGCAGGTTATGGCTACACCTTC,CASSQAAGYGYTF
.,TRBD1,TRBV27,TRBJ2-3,TGTGCCAGCAGTTTACAGACAGGGCGTGTCGCAGATACGCAGTATTTT,CASSLQTGRVADTQYF
once,TRBD1,TRBV30,TRBJ1-1,TGTGCCTGGAACAGGGGGGCAGACACTGAAGCTTTCTTT,CAWNRGADTEAFF
.,.,TRBV2,TRBJ2-7,TGTGCCAGCAGTTACACCTACGAGCAGTACTTC,CASSYTYEQYF
.,.,TRBV7-2,TRBJ2-1,TGTGCCAGCAGCTTGGGCGGGTTATCGTTCTTC,CASSLGGLSFF
.,.,TRBV1,TRBJ1-3,TGCACCAGCAGCCATCGCGGCAGCTCTGGAAACACCATATATTTT,CTSSHRGSSGNTIYF
.,TRBD1,TRBV9,TRBJ2-7,TGTGCCAGCAGCGTGGGGGACAGGGGGTTCAGCTCCTACGAGCAGTACTTC,CASSVGDRGFSSYEQYF
.,TRBD1,TRBV5-1,TRBJ2-7,TGCGCCAGCAGACGCGGGACAGGGGGCGAGCAGTACTTC,CASRRGTGGEQYF
.,.,TRBV5-1,TRBJ1-4,TGCGCCAGCAGGGGGGGGGCCGATAATGAAAAACTGTTTTTT,CASRGGADNEKLFF
.,.,TRBV6-5,TRBJ1-6,TGTGCCAGCAGTTACTCGACCGGGGAGGGGTCACCCCTCCACTTT,CASSYSTGEGSPLHF
.,TRBD1,TRBV30,TRBJ1-6,TGTGCCTGGGAGACAGGGACCCGTGGAAATTCACCCCTCCACTTT,CAWETGTRGNSPLHF
.,TRBD2,TRBV5-8,TRBJ2-7,TGTGCCAGCAGCACGACTAGCGGGGAGTACGAGCAGTACTTC,CASSTTSGEYEQYF
.,.,TRBV7-2,TRBJ2-4,TGTGCCAGCAGCCCGGACTCAAACATTCAGTACTTC,CASSPDSNIQYF
.,TRBD1,TRBV6-5,TRBJ1-1,TGTGCCAGCGGCATGCAGGGGGACACTGAAGCTTTCTTT,CASGMQGDTEAFF
once,.,TRBV30,TRBJ1-1,TGTGCCTGGGCCAGGACAGCTATCATGAACACTGAAGCTTTCTTT,CAWARTAIMNTEAFF
.,TRBD2,TRBV2,TRBJ2-5,TGTGCCGGTTCCCTCGGACTAGACGAGACCCAGTACTTC,CAGSLGLDETQYF
.,TRBD1,TRBV27,TRBJ1-3,TGTGCCAGCAGTTTCTCCAGGACAGGGGGAATCTCTGGAAACACCATATATTTT,CASSFSRTGGISGNTIYF
.,.,TRBV6-2/TRBV6-3,TRBJ2-7,TGTGCCAGCAGCCCCTATGACGAGCAGTACTTC,CASSPYDEQYF
.,.,TRBV5-1,TRBJ1-2,TGCGCCAGCAGCTTGGGCGAAGCTAACTATGGCTACACCTTC,CASSLGEANYGYTF
.,TRBD1,TRBV19,TRBJ1-1,TGTGCCAGTAGCCCGGGGGACAGGGGGAACACTGAAGCTTTCTTT,CASSPGDRGNTEAFF
few,.,TRBV5-1,TRBJ1-2,TGCGCCAGCAGCTCGGGAAGCGGCTACACCTTC,CASSSGSGYTF
.,.,TRBV5-8,TRBJ2-5,TGTGCCAGCAGACCCGAGGAGACCCAGTACTTC,CASRPEETQYF
.,TRBD1,TRBV27,TRBJ1-4,TGTGCCAGCAGTTTATGGACAGGGGGGGAAAAACTGTTTTTT,CASSLWTGGEKLFF
.,TRBD2,TRBV27,TRBJ2-3,TGTGCCAGCAGTCCCTACCTGCCGGTTAAGCGGGGGACAGATACGCAGTATTTT,CASSPYLPVKRGTDTQYF
.,TRBD1,TRBV5-1,TRBJ1-2,TGCGCCAGCAGCTCACAGGGGAGTGACTATGGCTACACCTTC,CASSSQGSDYGYTF
.,.,TRBV11-2,TRBJ1-2,TGTGCCAGCAGCTTAGCTTACGGGAACTATGGCTACACCTTC,CASSLAYGNYGYTF